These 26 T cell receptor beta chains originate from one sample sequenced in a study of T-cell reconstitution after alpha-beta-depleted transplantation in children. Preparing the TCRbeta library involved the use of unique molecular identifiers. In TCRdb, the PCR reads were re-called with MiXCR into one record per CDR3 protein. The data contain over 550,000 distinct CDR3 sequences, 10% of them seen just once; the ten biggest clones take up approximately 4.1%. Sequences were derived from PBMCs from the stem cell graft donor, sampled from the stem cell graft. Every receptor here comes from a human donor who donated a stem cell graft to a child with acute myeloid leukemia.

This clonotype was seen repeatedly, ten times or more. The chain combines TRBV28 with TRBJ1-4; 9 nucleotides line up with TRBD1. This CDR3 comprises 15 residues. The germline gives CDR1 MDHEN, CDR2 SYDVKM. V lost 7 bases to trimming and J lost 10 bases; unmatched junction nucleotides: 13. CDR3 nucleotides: TGTGCCAGCACCTCACAGGGGGCAGAGGGAGGAAAACTGTTTTTT. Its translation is CASTSQGAEGGKLFF.

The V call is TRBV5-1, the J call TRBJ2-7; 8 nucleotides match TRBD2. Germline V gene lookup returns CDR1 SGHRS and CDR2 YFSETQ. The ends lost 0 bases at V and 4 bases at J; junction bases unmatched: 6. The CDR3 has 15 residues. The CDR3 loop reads CASSLVGSGSYEQYF. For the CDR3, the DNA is TGCGCCAGCAGCTTGGTCGGGAGCGGGAGTTACGAGCAGTACTTC.

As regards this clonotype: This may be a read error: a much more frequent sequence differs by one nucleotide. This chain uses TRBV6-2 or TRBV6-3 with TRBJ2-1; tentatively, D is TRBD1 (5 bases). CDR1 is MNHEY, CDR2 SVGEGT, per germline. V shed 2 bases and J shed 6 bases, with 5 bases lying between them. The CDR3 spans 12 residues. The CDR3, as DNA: TGTGCCAGCAGTTACCAGGGCAATGAGCAGTTCTTC. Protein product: CASSYQGNEQFF.

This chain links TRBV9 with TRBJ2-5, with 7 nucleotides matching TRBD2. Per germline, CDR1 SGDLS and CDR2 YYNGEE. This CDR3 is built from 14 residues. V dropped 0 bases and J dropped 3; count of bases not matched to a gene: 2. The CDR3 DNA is TGTGCCAGCAGCGTAGGGCTAGCGGAAGAGACCCAGTACTTC. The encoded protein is CASSVGLAEETQYF.

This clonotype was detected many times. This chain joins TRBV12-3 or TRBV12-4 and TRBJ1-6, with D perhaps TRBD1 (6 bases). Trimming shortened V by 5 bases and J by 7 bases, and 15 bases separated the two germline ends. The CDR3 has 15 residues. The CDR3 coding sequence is TGTGCCAGCAGTCTCCATGGGGGCGGGAATTCACCCCTCCACTTT. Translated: CASSLHGGGNSPLHF.

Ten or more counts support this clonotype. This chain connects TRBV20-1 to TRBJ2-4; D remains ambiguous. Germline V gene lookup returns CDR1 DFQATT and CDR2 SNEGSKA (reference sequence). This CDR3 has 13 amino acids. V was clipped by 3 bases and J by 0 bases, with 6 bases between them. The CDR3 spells CSASILAKNIQYF. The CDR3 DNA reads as TGCAGTGCTAGTATCCTAGCCAAAAACATTCAGTACTTC.

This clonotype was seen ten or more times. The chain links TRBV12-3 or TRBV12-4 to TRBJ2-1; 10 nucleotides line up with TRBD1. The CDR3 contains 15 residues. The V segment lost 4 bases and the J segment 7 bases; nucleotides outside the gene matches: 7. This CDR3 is CASSSGTGVGNEQFF. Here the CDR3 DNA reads TGTGCCAGCAGTTCCGGGACAGGGGTGGGAAATGAGCAGTTCTTC.

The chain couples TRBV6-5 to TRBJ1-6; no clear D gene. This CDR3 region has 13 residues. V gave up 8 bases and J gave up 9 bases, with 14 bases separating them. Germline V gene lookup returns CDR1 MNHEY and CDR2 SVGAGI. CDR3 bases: TGTGCCAGCCACCAGATAGTGGGTTCACCCCTCCACTTT. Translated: CASHQIVGSPLHF.

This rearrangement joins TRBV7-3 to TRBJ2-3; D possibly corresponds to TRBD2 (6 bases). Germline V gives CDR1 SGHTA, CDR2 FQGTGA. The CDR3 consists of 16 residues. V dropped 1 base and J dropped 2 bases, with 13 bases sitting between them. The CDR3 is CASSLRGTQNTDTQYF. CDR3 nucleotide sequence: TGTGCCAGCAGCTTAAGGGGGACTCAAAACACAGATACGCAGTATTTT.

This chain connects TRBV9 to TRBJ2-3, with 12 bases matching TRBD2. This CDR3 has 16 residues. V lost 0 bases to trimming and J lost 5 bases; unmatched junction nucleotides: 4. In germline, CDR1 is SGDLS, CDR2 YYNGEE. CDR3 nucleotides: TGTGCCAGCAGCGTAGCGACTAGCGGGGGACAAGATACGCAGTATTTT. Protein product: CASSVATSGGQDTQYF. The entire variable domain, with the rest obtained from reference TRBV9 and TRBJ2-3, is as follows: DSGVTQTPKHLITATGQRVTLRCSPRSGDLSVYWYQQSLDQGLQFLIQYYNGEERAKGNILERFSAQQFPDLHSELNLSSLELGDSALYFCASSVATSGGQDTQYFGPGTRLTVL.

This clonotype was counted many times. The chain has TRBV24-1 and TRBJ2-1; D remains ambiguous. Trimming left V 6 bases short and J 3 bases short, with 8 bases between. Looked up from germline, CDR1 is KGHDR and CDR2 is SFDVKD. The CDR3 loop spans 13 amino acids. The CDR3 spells CATSNRNYNEQFF. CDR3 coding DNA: TGTGCCACCAGTAATAGGAACTACAATGAGCAGTTCTTC.

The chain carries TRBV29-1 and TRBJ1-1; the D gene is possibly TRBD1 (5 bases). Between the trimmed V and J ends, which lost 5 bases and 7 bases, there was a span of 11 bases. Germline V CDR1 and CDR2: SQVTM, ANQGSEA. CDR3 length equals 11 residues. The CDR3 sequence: CSVTKTVEAFF. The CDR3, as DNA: TGCAGCGTTACGAAGACAGTTGAAGCTTTCTTT.

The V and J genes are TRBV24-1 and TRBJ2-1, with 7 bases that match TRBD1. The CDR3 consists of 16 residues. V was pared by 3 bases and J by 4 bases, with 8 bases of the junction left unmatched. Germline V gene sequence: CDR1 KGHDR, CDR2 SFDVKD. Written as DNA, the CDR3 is TGTGCCACCAGTGATCTCCCGGGACAGCTATACAATGAGCAGTTCTTC. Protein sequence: CATSDLPGQLYNEQFF.

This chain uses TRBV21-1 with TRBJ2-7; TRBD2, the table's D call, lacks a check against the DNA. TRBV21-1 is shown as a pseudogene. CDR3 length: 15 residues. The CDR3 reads CATLFLTSGFYEQYF. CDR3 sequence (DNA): TGTGCCACCCTATTTCTTACTAGCGGGTTCTACGAGCAGTACTTC.

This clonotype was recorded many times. The CDR3 is CATSAGGPEAFF. In DNA, the CDR3 is TGTGCCACCAGTGCCGGGGGCCCTGAAGCTTTCTTT. V and J are TRBV24-1 and TRBJ1-1; TRBD1 is a possible D gene (6 bases). The CDR3 loop spans 12 amino acids. CDR1 KGHDR and CDR2 SFDVKD come from the germline V gene. Trimming removed 5 bases at V and 6 bases at J, with 9 bases between.

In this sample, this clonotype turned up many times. The CDR3, as DNA: TGCAGCGCACGACAGGGCACGAACACTGAAGCTTTCTTT. Protein product: CSARQGTNTEAFF. The chain joins TRBV29-1 to TRBJ1-1; 7 bases are shared with TRBD1. There are 13 residues in the CDR3. The trim removed 7 bases at V and 1 base at J, leaving 6 bases unmatched. From germline, CDR1 is SQVTM and CDR2 ANQGSEA.

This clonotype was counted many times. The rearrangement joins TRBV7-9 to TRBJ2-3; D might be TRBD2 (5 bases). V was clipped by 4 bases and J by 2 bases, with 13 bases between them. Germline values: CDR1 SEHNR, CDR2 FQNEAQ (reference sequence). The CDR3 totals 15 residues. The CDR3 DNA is TGTGCCAGCAGCTCCCCTATCGGGGACACAGATACGCAGTATTTT. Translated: CASSSPIGDTDTQYF. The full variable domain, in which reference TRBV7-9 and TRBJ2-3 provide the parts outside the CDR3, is DTGVSQNPRHKITKRGQNVTFRCDPISEHNRLYWYRQTLGQGPEFLTYFQNEAQLEKSRLLSDRFSAERPKGSFSTLEIQRTEQGDSAMYLCASSSPIGDTDTQYFGPGTRLTVL.

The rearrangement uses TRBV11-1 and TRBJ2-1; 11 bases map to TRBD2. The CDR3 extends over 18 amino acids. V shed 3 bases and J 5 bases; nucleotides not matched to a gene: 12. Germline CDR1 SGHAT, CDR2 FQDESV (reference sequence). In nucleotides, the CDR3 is TGTGCCAGCAGCTTGATGGGACAAGGACTAGCGGGCAACAATGAGCAGTTCTTC. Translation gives CASSLMGQGLAGNNEQFF.

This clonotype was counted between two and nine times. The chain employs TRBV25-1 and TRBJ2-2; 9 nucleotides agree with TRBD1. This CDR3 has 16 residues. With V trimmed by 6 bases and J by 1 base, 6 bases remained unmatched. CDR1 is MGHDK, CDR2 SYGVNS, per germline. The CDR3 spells CASRGMGQGNTGELFF. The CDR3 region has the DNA TGTGCCAGCAGAGGGATGGGACAGGGGAACACCGGGGAGCTGTTTTTT.

CDR3 bases: TGTGCCTGGAGTGTACGGAGACTAGCGGGAGAAAACGAGCAGTACTTC. This codes for CAWSVRRLAGENEQYF. V and J are TRBV30 and TRBJ2-7; the match to TRBD2 covers 12 bases. CDR1 is GTSNPN and CDR2 is SVGIG in the germline V gene (reference sequence). There are 16 residues in the CDR3. Germline trimming cut 0 bases from V and 5 bases from J; bases unmatched to any gene: 8. Looking up the rest from reference TRBV30 and TRBJ2-7 gives the full variable domain: SQTIHQWPATLVQPVGSPLSLECTVEGTSNPNLYWYRQAAGRGLQLLFYSVGIGQISSEVPQNLSASRPQDRQFILSSKKLLLSDSGFYLCAWSVRRLAGENEQYFGPGTRLTVT.

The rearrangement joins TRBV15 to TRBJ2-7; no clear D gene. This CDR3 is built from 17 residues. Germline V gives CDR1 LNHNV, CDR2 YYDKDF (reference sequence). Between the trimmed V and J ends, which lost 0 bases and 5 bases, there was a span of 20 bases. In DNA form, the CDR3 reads TGTGCCACCAGCAGAGATCCACCTCGTAGGTTTTCACACGAGCAGTACTTC. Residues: CATSRDPPRRFSHEQYF. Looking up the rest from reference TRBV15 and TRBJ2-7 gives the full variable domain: DAMVIQNPRYQVTQFGKPVTLSCSQTLNHNVMYWYQQKSSQAPKLLFHYYDKDFNNEADTPDNFQSRRPNTSFCFLDIRSPGLGDTAMYLCATSRDPPRRFSHEQYFGPGTRLTVT.

The CDR3 coding sequence is TGTGCCACCAGTGACCGAGCGACACCTGGGACTAGCGGGAGTATGGAGACCCAGTACTTC. Its translation is CATSDRATPGTSGSMETQYF. The chain has TRBV24-1 and TRBJ2-5; 14 bases map to TRBD2. J gave up 5 bases and V 4 bases, and 17 bases lay outside the gene matches. Germline V gene data show CDR1 as KGHDR and CDR2 as SFDVKD. CDR3 size: 20 residues.

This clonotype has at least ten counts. CDR3 nucleotides: TGCGCCAGCAGCCAAGAAAGGCGATCTGGGGCCAACGTCCTGACTTTC. Its translation: CASSQERRSGANVLTF. The rearrangement joins TRBV4-1 to TRBJ2-6; D gene ambiguous. This CDR3 has 16 residues. Between the trimmed V and J ends, which lost 0 bases and 1 base, there was a span of 7 bases. Germline V gene sequence: CDR1 MGHRA, CDR2 YSYEKL.

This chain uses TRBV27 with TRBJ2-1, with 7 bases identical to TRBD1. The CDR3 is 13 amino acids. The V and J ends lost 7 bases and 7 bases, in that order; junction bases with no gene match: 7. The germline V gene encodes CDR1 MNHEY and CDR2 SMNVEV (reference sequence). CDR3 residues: CASNLKGANEQFF. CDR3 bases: TGTGCCAGCAACCTAAAGGGGGCTAATGAGCAGTTCTTC.

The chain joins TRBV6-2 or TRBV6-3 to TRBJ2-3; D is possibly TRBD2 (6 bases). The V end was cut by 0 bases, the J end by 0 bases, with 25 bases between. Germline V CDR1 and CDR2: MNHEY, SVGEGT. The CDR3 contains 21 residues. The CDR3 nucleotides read TGTGCCAGCAGTTACTCGATAAATTCGAGGGAGGTTTATCATAGCACAGATACGCAGTATTTT. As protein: CASSYSINSREVYHSTDTQYF.

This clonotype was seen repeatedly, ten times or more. Written as DNA, the CDR3 is TGTGCCAGCAGTCCCTACTCCGGGACAGCTCTTGGCTACACCTTC. Its translation is CASSPYSGTALGYTF. The V call is TRBV12-3 or TRBV12-4, the J call TRBJ1-2, with 7 bases fitting TRBD1. V lost 5 bases and J lost 7; bases outside the gene matches: 13. This CDR3 comprises 15 residues.